The 21 T cell receptor beta chains listed next were all sequenced from one sample in a study of T cell repertoires in cytomegalovirus infection (dated by TCRdb to between 2018 and 2021). Read against the paper, the sample's treatment or condition label means: in vitro stimulation with specific CMV peptide epitopes to enrich CMV-specific T cells. Instrument used: Illumina HiSeq 1500. TCRdb took the public reads, trimmed them with fastp at Q25, ran MiXCR for clone calling and kept in-frame beta chains. Each CDR3 protein appears once, grouped with its most common genes and DNA. In this sample the table shows nearly 700,000 distinct CDR3 sequences, around a third of which occur a single time. The leading ten clones occupy around a sixth of the sample. Their antigens are not known. The material sequenced was cultured PBMCs, taken from culture after CMV antigen stimulation. These receptor sequences come from a human donor in good health (CMV status not recorded). Some clones in this sample may be carry-over from other donors' samples.

The chain's CDR3 is CSFVGRAPLGAFF. CDR3 DNA sequence: TGCAGCTTCGTAGGCAGGGCCCCTCTGGGAGCTTTCTTT. The chain employs TRBV20-1 and TRBJ1-1; D is perhaps TRBD1 (5 bases). The CDR3 loop spans 13 amino acids. Germline values: CDR1 DFQATT, CDR2 SNEGSKA (reference sequence).

The V call is TRBV7-2, the J call TRBJ1-6; D unresolved. The CDR3 is 15 amino acids. V gave up 0 bases and J gave up 6 bases, with 9 bases separating them. The V gene's germline CDR1 is SGHTA and CDR2 FQGNSA. Here the CDR3 reads CASSLAPTRNSPLHF. The CDR3 DNA reads as TGTGCCAGCAGCTTAGCCCCCACGCGTAATTCACCCCTCCACTTT.

This clonotype was detected only a few times. The rearrangement uses TRBV7-8 and TRBJ2-7; D could derive from TRBD1 or TRBD2 (5 bases each). Trimming pared 5 bases from V and 2 bases from J, leaving 13 bases between. The CDR3 consists of 14 residues. The germline V gene has CDR1 SGHVS and CDR2 FQNEAQ. The CDR3 nucleotides read TGTGCCAGCAGCCCCGGGACGTGGACCTACGAGCAGTACTTC. Its translation is CASSPGTWTYEQYF.

This clonotype came up a few times. The chain carries TRBV19 and TRBJ2-7; 9 nucleotides match TRBD2. In germline, CDR1 is LNHDA, CDR2 SQIVND (reference sequence). The CDR3 extends over 14 amino acids. Trimming cost V 6 bases and J 5 bases; bases outside gene matches: 8. CDR3 DNA: TGTGCCAGTAGCAAAGCGGGAGGATTCGACGAGCAGTACTTC. It is translated as CASSKAGGFDEQYF.

The chain carries TRBV19 and TRBJ1-1; 8 bases are a match to TRBD1. The CDR3 spans 14 residues. From germline, CDR1 is LNHDA and CDR2 SQIVND (reference sequence). Unmatched junction bases numbered 10, after V lost 2 bases and J lost 11 bases. The CDR3, as DNA: TGTGCCAGTAGTATATCCGGACAGGGAAGTGGCGCTTTCTTT. Translation: CASSISGQGSGAFF.

The genes are TRBV14 and TRBJ2-5; D tentatively fits TRBD1 or TRBD2 (5 bases each). Trimming stripped 1 base from V and 5 bases from J, with 17 bases between. This CDR3 comprises 16 residues. The V gene's germline CDR1 is SGHDN and CDR2 FVKESK. The CDR3 nucleotides read TGTGCCAGCAGCCAAGCAGGACACATCGAGGGGGAGACCCAGTACTTC. It is translated as CASSQAGHIEGETQYF. The variable domain in full, completed from reference TRBV14 and TRBJ2-5, reads EAGVTQFPSHSVIEKGQTVTLRCDPISGHDNLYWYRRVMGKEIKFLLHFVKESKQDESGMPNNRFLAERTGGTYSTLKVQPAELEDSGVYFCASSQAGHIEGETQYFGPGTRLLVL.

The sample holds a few counts of this clonotype. The CDR3 DNA reads as TGTGCCAGCAGCTTGGCTAGCGGTAGTCACAATGAGCAGTTCTTC. It is translated as CASSLASGSHNEQFF. The chain is built from TRBV7-2 and TRBJ2-1, with 7 positions matching TRBD2. Looked up from germline, CDR1 is SGHTA and CDR2 is FQGNSA. The CDR3 covers 15 residues. The V segment lost 3 bases and the J segment 5 bases; nucleotides outside the gene matches: 7.

The V and J genes are TRBV7-9 and TRBJ2-1, with 13 bases aligning to TRBD2. The trim removed 5 bases at V and 10 bases at J, leaving 8 bases unmatched. Germline V CDR1 and CDR2: SEHNR, FQNEAQ (reference sequence). CDR3 length: 15 residues. The CDR3 here is CASSPPGLAGREQFF. The CDR3 DNA follows: TGTGCCAGCAGCCCCCCGGGACTAGCGGGAAGAGAGCAGTTCTTC.

The genes are TRBV28 and TRBJ2-5, with D possibly TRBD2 on 5 matching bases. CDR1 is MDHEN, CDR2 SYDVKM, per germline. The CDR3 covers 15 residues. V lost 3 bases to trimming and J lost 0 bases, with 11 bases between them. The CDR3 coding sequence is TGTGCCAGCAGTTTTCTAGCAGAGAACCAAGAGACCCAGTACTTC. Protein product: CASSFLAENQETQYF.

CDR3 nucleotides: TGTGCCAGCAGCGCGTACCGACGGGGGAGACGGAATGGCTACACCTTC. Amino acid sequence: CASSAYRRGRRNGYTF. V gene TRBV7-6 combines with J gene TRBJ1-2; perhaps TRBD1 as D (5 bases). The CDR3 length is 16 residues. In germline, CDR1 is SGHVS, CDR2 FNYEAQ. Trimming removed 5 bases at V and 6 bases at J, with 22 bases between.

The chain couples TRBV6-2 or TRBV6-3 to TRBJ2-7; unclear D gene. This CDR3 contains 11 residues. Trimming removed 5 bases at V and 12 bases at J, with 14 bases between. Germline V lookup: CDR1 MNHEY, CDR2 SVGEGT. CDR3: CASSRLLQLYF. CDR3 bases: TGTGCCAGCAGTCGACTCCTACAGCTGTACTTC.

This clonotype was counted once. This chain uses TRBV11-3 with TRBJ2-5, with D possibly matching TRBD2 (5 bases). The V gene's germline CDR1 is SGHNT and CDR2 YENEEA. V was clipped by 1 base and J by 7 bases, with 10 bases between them. CDR3 length: 13 residues. The CDR3 sequence is CASSLANGGTQYF. DNA of the CDR3: TGTGCCAGCAGCTTAGCCAACGGAGGGACCCAGTACTTC.

This clonotype was detected a few times. The gene calls are TRBV6-2 or TRBV6-3 and TRBJ2-1; possible D gene TRBD1, 6 bases. CDR3 length: 16 amino acids. Germline V gene lookup returns CDR1 MNHEY and CDR2 SVGEGT. Between the trimmed V and J ends, which lost 3 bases and 5 bases, there was a span of 17 bases. CDR3 protein: CASSYNPGTLHNEQFF. CDR3 DNA sequence: TGTGCCAGCAGTTATAACCCCGGGACACTCCACAATGAGCAGTTCTTC.

This clonotype occurred a few times. The J gene is TRBJ2-7, the V gene TRBV4-1, with D perhaps given as TRBD1 or TRBD2 (5 bases each). V was pared by 6 bases and J by 1 base, with 22 bases between. This CDR3 is 17 amino acids long. Germline-derived CDR1 and CDR2 are MGHRA and YSYEKL. The CDR3 is CASSLKPGTVKSYEQYF. CDR3 bases: TGCGCCAGCAGTCTTAAACCCGGGACCGTAAAATCCTACGAGCAGTACTTC.

The chain joins TRBV6-6 to TRBJ2-1; TRBD2 is a possible D gene (6 bases). The V end was cut by 6 bases, the J end by 6 bases, with 12 bases between. The CDR3 runs to 13 residues. CDR1 and CDR2 (germline): MNHNY, SVGAGI (reference sequence). The CDR3 coding sequence is TGTGCCAGCAGCAAAGGAGGGGTCAATGAGCAGTTCTTC. It specifies CASSKGGVNEQFF.

This clonotype was detected once. The V gene is TRBV29-1, the J gene TRBJ2-7, with 7 bases identical to TRBD1. V was clipped by 7 bases and J by 0 bases; unmatched bases: 6. Germline-derived CDR1 and CDR2 are SQVTM and ANQGSEA. The length of the CDR3 is 13 residues. DNA of the CDR3: TGCAGCGCCCGGGACAGCAACTCCTACGAGCAGTACTTC. Its translation is CSARDSNSYEQYF.

The chain carries TRBV12-3 or TRBV12-4 and TRBJ1-2, with D possibly matching TRBD1 (6 bases). The CDR3 consists of 13 residues. V lost 11 bases and J lost 8, with 21 bases in between. The CDR3 DNA reads as TGTGCCGGAAAATCTGGGGGGGCGAAGGGCTACACCTTC. This gives the protein CAGKSGGAKGYTF.

This chain joins TRBV7-2 and TRBJ2-3; TRBD2 agrees at 8 bases. V trimming: 4 bases; J trimming: 6 bases; junction bases outside the gene matches: 9. The CDR3 has 15 residues. The germline V gene encodes CDR1 SGHTA and CDR2 FQGNSA. CDR3 amino acids: CASSWKQRESDTQYF. CDR3 coding DNA: TGTGCCAGCAGCTGGAAACAGCGGGAGAGTGATACGCAGTATTTT. The whole variable domain, remainder taken from reference TRBV7-2 and TRBJ2-3, is GAGVSQSPSNKVTEKGKDVELRCDPISGHTALYWYRQSLGQGLEFLIYFQGNSAPDKSGLPSDRFSAERTGGSVSTLTIQRTQQEDSAVYLCASSWKQRESDTQYFGPGTRLTVL.

The chain links TRBV29-1 to TRBJ2-5, with 7 bases aligning to TRBD1. There are 15 residues in the CDR3. V was pared by 0 bases and J by 0 bases, with 4 bases of the junction left unmatched. The germline V gene has CDR1 SQVTM and CDR2 ANQGSEA. The CDR3 region has the DNA TGCAGCGTTGAAGACAGGGGGTGGTACCAAGAGACCCAGTACTTC. Translating gives CSVEDRGWYQETQYF.

The chain employs TRBV20-1 and TRBJ2-1, with 7 positions matching TRBD2. CDR1 is DFQATT, CDR2 SNEGSKA, per germline (reference sequence). The trim removed 5 bases at V and 1 base at J, leaving 8 bases unmatched. The CDR3 length is 15 residues. The CDR3 bases are TGCAGTGCTCCCGACCCAGCGGGGTCCTACAATGAGCAGTTCTTC. Encoded protein: CSAPDPAGSYNEQFF.

Here the CDR3 DNA reads TGTGCCAGCAGACGCATGGGGTATGGCTACACCTTC. Translated: CASRRMGYGYTF. V usage is TRBV7-9 and J usage is TRBJ1-2; D remains ambiguous. Germline-derived CDR1 and CDR2 are SEHNR and FQNEAQ (reference sequence). V dropped 6 bases and J dropped 5 bases, with 10 bases sitting between them. This CDR3 is built from 12 residues.